This is a list of T cell receptor beta chains from one sample in a study of T cell repertoires in ileal Crohn's disease. Repertoires were generated with immunoSEQ multiplex PCR, while TCRdb's copy carries only in-frame clones and drops some. The sample includes 13,000 to 15,000 clones, 60% to 80% seen only once; the top ten take approximately 18%. Sample: ileal tissue. These receptor sequences come from an adult with Crohn's disease. Both conserved end residues are part of each CDR3. The order of the fields is V gene, J gene, clone size, D gene, CDR3 protein, CDR3 DNA. A D gene is named only where the DNA matches it firmly. Clone size appears in some rows only: once, few, many, or a class for an expanded clone.

TRBV6-1	TRBJ2-7	few	NA	CASLKYEQYF	TGTGCCAGCCTAAAGTACGAGCAGTACTTC
TRBV10-3	TRBJ2-1	NA	TRBD2	CAISFSTSGSYNEQFF	TGTGCCATCAGCTTCTCGACTAGCGGTTCCTACAATGAGCAGTTCTTC
TRBV15	TRBJ1-1	few	TRBD1	CATSRDLVTGANTEAFF	TGTGCCACCAGCAGAGATCTTGTTACAGGGGCAAACACTGAAGCTTTCTTT
TRBV15	TRBJ1-2	NA	NA	CATSREETRGYTF	TGTGCCACCAGCAGAGAGGAGACTAGGGGCTACACCTTC
TRBV5-5	TRBJ1-2	NA	NA	CASSLEGGTNYGYTF	TGTGCCAGCAGCTTGGAAGGCGGGACTAACTATGGCTACACCTTC
TRBV6-5	TRBJ2-1	NA	TRBD2	CASSYNGLAGVGEQFF	TGTGCCAGCAGTTATAACGGGCTAGCGGGGGTGGGTGAGCAGTTCTTC
TRBV7-9	TRBJ2-7	NA	NA	CASSPRDATYEQYF	TGTGCCAGCAGCCCGCGGGACGCGACCTACGAGCAGTACTTC
TRBV6-1	TRBJ1-4	once	NA	CASSITGFANEKLFF	TGTGCCAGCAGCATAACAGGGTTCGCTAATGAAAAACTGTTTTTT
TRBV27	TRBJ1-2	NA	NA	CASSLCTRRGGYTF	TGTGCCAGCAGTTTATGTACGCGGCGGGGAGGCTACACCTTC
TRBV19	TRBJ2-2	NA	TRBD1	CASSIGTGQWNGELFF	TGTGCCAGTAGTATCGGTACGGGACAGTGGAACGGGGAGCTGTTTTTT
TRBV11-3	TRBJ2-1	NA	TRBD2	CASSTSGSRNEQFF	TGTGCCAGCAGCACTAGCGGGAGTCGTAATGAGCAGTTCTTC
TRBV4-2	TRBJ2-1	NA	TRBD2	CASSQELAGGRYNEQFF	TGTGCCAGCAGCCAAGAACTAGCGGGAGGGAGGTACAATGAGCAGTTCTTC
TRBV19	TRBJ1-1	NA	NA	CASSTAPGFGNTEAFF	TGTGCCAGTAGCACAGCGCCAGGGTTTGGGAACACTGAAGCTTTCTTT
TRBV30	TRBJ2-7	NA	TRBD1	CAWSGGGNYEQYF	TGTGCCTGGAGTGGAGGGGGCAACTACGAGCAGTACTTC
TRBV4-2	TRBJ2-7	NA	NA	CASSQGVTASYEQYF	TGTGCCAGCAGCCAAGGTGTGACAGCCTCCTACGAGCAGTACTTC
TRBV30	TRBJ2-3	NA	NA	CAWSEAATDTQYF	TGTGCCTGGAGTGAAGCCGCCACAGATACGCAGTATTTT